Shown below are 16 T cell receptor beta chains from a single sample sequenced in a study of cytomegalovirus exposure and HLA in healthy donors. The PCR was carried out with 60 Vbeta primers and 13 Jbeta primers. TCRdb keeps only in-frame clones here, not all; method: immunoSEQ multiplex PCR. This table has 120,000 to 150,000 clones, roughly 87% appearing once. Material for sequencing was PBMCs. The origin of the receptors is a man aged 30 to 39 in good health and CMV-seropositive.

This sequence joins TRBV25-1 and TRBJ1-2, with TRBD1 as a possible D gene (6 bases). This CDR3 spans 15 amino acids. CDR1 is MGHDK and CDR2 is SYGVNS in the germline V gene. With 6 bases removed from V and 0 bases from J, the gap between germline ends came to 14 bases. The CDR3 sequence: CASSSDRRANYGYTF. CDR3 coding DNA: TGTGCCAGCAGCAGCGACAGGAGAGCTAACTATGGCTACACCTTC.

The gene calls are TRBV5-1 and TRBJ1-5; a possible D gene is TRBD1 (5 bases). Trimming stripped 0 bases from V and 3 bases from J, with 7 bases between. The CDR3 consists of 14 residues. Germline-derived CDR1 and CDR2 are SGHRS and YFSETQ. For the CDR3, the DNA is TGCGCCAGCAGCTTGGATGGGGCCAATCAGCCCCAGCATTTT. This encodes CASSLDGANQPQHF.

The chain carries TRBV6-6 and TRBJ1-5; D is unclear. The germline gives CDR1 MNHNY, CDR2 SVGAGI (reference sequence). Trimming took off 7 bases at V and 0 bases at J, with 10 bases between the two ends. There are 14 residues in the CDR3. Here the CDR3 DNA reads TGTGCCAGCAAAACAGACAATAGCAATCAGCCCCAGCATTTT. It codes for CASKTDNSNQPQHF.

The chain recombines TRBV6-6 with TRBJ2-1; D is undetermined. This CDR3 spans 11 amino acids. Germline CDR1 and CDR2: MNHNY and SVGAGI (reference sequence). The V end lost 4 bases, the J end lost 7 bases, and 5 bases lay between the germline ends. The CDR3 here is CASSSPNEQFF. The CDR3 bases are TGTGCCAGCAGTTCCCCGAATGAGCAGTTCTTC.

CDR3 residues: CASSLSASTDTQYF. The CDR3 DNA reads TGTGCCAGCAGCTTAAGCGCTAGCACAGATACGCAGTATTTT. This chain uses TRBV7-9 with TRBJ2-3; D gene uncertain. Germline V gene sequence: CDR1 SEHNR, CDR2 FQNEAQ (reference sequence). The CDR3 covers 14 residues. The V gene lost 2 bases and the J gene lost 0 bases, with 6 bases spanning the gap.

V and J are TRBV18 and TRBJ1-1; no clear D gene. In germline, CDR1 is KGHSH, CDR2 LQKENI. V dropped 6 bases and J dropped 1 base, with 15 bases sitting between them. The CDR3 covers 15 residues. DNA of the CDR3: TGTGCCAGCTCTTCCGGTTCGGGGTCGAACACTGAAGCTTTCTTT. Protein product: CASSSGSGSNTEAFF. The full variable domain, completed using reference TRBV18 and TRBJ1-1, is NAGVMQNPRHLVRRRGQEARLRCSPMKGHSHVYWYRQLPEEGLKFMVYLQKENIIDESGMPKERFSAEFPKEGPSILRIQQVVRGDSAAYFCASSSGSGSNTEAFFGQGTRLTVV.

The J gene is TRBJ2-3, the V gene TRBV5-5, with 10 bases matching TRBD1. The V segment lost 3 bases and the J segment 5 bases; nucleotides outside the gene matches: 9. The CDR3 contains 16 residues. The germline V gene encodes CDR1 SGHKS and CDR2 YYEKEE (reference sequence). The CDR3 nucleotides read TGTGCCAGCAGCTGGAGGACAGGGGGGGTAGGAGATACGCAGTATTTT. It yields the protein CASSWRTGGVGDTQYF. The full variable domain, rest sourced from reference TRBV5-5 and TRBJ2-3, is DAGVTQSPTHLIKTRGQQVTLRCSPISGHKSVSWYQQVLGQGPQFIFQYYEKEERGRGNFPDRFSARQFPNYSSELNVNALLLGDSALYLCASSWRTGGVGDTQYFGPGTRLTVL.

Turning to this clone: The junction shows a germline mismatch at one end, possibly a read error. The chain links TRBV4-2 to TRBJ2-6, with a weak D call TRBD1 (5 bases). In germline, CDR1 is LGHNA, CDR2 YNFKEQ. The CDR3 totals 16 residues. The DNA for the CDR3 is TGTGCCAGCAGCCACCTAGATAGAACTGGGGCCAACGGCCTGACTTTC. Amino acid sequence: CASSHLDRTGANGLTF.

This chain links TRBV28 with TRBJ1-6; 9 bases fit TRBD1. The germline V gene encodes CDR1 MDHEN and CDR2 SYDVKM. The CDR3 has 17 amino acids. Trimming removed 6 bases from V and 7 bases from J; junction bases left unmatched: 13. CDR3 loop: CASRTPTGGSINSPLHF. The CDR3 DNA follows: TGTGCCAGCAGGACTCCTACAGGGGGCTCTATCAATTCACCCCTCCACTTT.

The chain has TRBV9 and TRBJ2-3, with 7 positions matching TRBD2. Germline CDR1 and CDR2: SGDLS and YYNGEE. This CDR3 spans 16 amino acids. V was clipped by 0 bases and J by 3 bases; unmatched bases: 7. This CDR3 reads CASSVGVGGGTDTQYF. Here the CDR3 DNA reads TGTGCCAGCAGCGTAGGGGTGGGGGGGGGAACAGATACGCAGTATTTT.

The chain joins TRBV10-3 to TRBJ2-7, with D perhaps TRBD2 (5 bases). The CDR3 has 15 amino acids. The V end was cut by 4 bases, the J end by 2 bases, with 15 bases between. Germline V gene sequence: CDR1 ENHRY, CDR2 SYGVKD. The CDR3 DNA reads as TGTGCCATCAGTGCACCAATGGTCGGGGCCTACGAGCAGTACTTC. Translation gives CAISAPMVGAYEQYF.

The chain couples TRBV4-1 to TRBJ2-5; tentatively, D is TRBD1 (6 bases). CDR1 and CDR2 (germline): MGHRA, YSYEKL. The CDR3 length is 17 residues. Trimming pared 1 base from V and 1 base from J, leaving 16 bases between. CDR3 loop: CASSQARGRQSQETQYF. DNA of the CDR3: TGCGCCAGCAGCCAAGCGAGGGGGAGACAGTCCCAAGAGACCCAGTACTTC.

This sequence joins TRBV2 and TRBJ2-7; 8 positions match TRBD2. The CDR3 consists of 16 residues. Unmatched junction bases numbered 9, after V lost 4 bases and J lost 1 base. Germline loops: CDR1 SNHLY, CDR2 FYNNEI. The CDR3 DNA reads TGTGCCAGCAGTGGCCCTACGGGGGGGGCATCCTACGAGCAGTACTTC. This codes for CASSGPTGGASYEQYF.

The chain uses TRBV2 and TRBJ1-1; tentatively, D is TRBD1 (6 bases). V was clipped by 1 base and J by 9 bases, with 9 bases between them. The CDR3 runs to 12 residues. Germline assignment: CDR1 SNHLY and CDR2 FYNNEI. The CDR3, as DNA: TGTGCCAGCAGTGAAGGACAGGTAAAAGCTTTCTTT. Translating gives CASSEGQVKAFF.

J is TRBJ1-2 and V is TRBV6-1; D perhaps matches TRBD1 (5 bases). The V gene's germline CDR1 is MNHNS and CDR2 SASEGT. V dropped 8 bases and J dropped 1 base, with 17 bases sitting between them. The CDR3 totals 15 residues. The CDR3 DNA follows: TGTGCCAGCTCGGGAGGGACCTCCCATAACTATGGCTACACCTTC. Translating gives CASSGGTSHNYGYTF.

The DNA of the CDR3 is TGTGCCAGCAGTGAGGGACACCACAACCACGAGCAGTACTTC. It is translated as CASSEGHHNHEQYF. The rearrangement links TRBV6-1 to TRBJ2-7; D may be TRBD1 (6 bases). The CDR3 covers 14 residues. Between the trimmed V and J ends, which lost 3 bases and 5 bases, there was a span of 14 bases. Germline loops: CDR1 MNHNS, CDR2 SASEGT.